The present entry profiles one T cell receptor (beta chain) with its context. As yet, its antigen is unknown. Sequence at one end of the junction differs from germline and may be a read error. This specimen belongs to a study of blood T cells in healthy people across ages. Study-level points and caveats: Whereas aged donors had fewer naive CD4+ cells, long-lived donors had more of them and higher diversity. It was held that diversity estimates obtained from one million T cells represented underestimates. Conclusively comparing naive with antigen-experienced cells was impossible with unsorted PBMCs.

A second PCR, run for about 7 to 11 cycles, used a sample-barcoded 5' primer plus a J-beta primer mix. Tags on each cDNA molecule came from a template-switch adaptor with 12 random nucleotides. TCRdb independently ran MiXCR on the 5' RACE reads; one entry per CDR3 protein. The table records 1.5 million to 2 million distinct CDR3 sequences, less than 50% of them present only once. Sample: blood. This TCR came from a woman aged 40 to 49 in good health.

In DNA form, the CDR3 reads TGTGCCAGCGGCTTAGAGGGGGGGGCGATGGCCAAAAACATTCAGTACTTC. Protein sequence: CASGLEGGAMAKNIQYF. The rearrangement uses TRBV13 and TRBJ2-5; D possibly corresponds to TRBD2 (7 bases). The J call may be in error: the DNA end matches TRBJ2-4 better. The CDR3 contains 17 residues. Germline CDR1 and CDR2: PRHDT and FYEKMQ (reference sequence).